A selection of T cell receptor beta chains follows, all from one sample in a study of blood T cell repertoires in COVID-19. Profiled with immunoSEQ multiplex PCR; TCRdb holds only in-frame clones, not every one. This table has over 70,000 clones, approximately 89% appearing once. The sample was peripheral blood. These receptors all stem from a middle-aged man with COVID-19, enrolled during active disease. Each CDR3 is given with its conserved first and last residue. Fields, in order: V gene, J gene, D gene, clone size, CDR3 DNA, CDR3 protein. A D gene is named only where the DNA matches it firmly. Clone sizes are given selectively: once, few, many, or a class where the clone is expanded.

V: TRBV4-1
J: TRBJ1-4
D: -
size: -
DNA: TGCGCCAGCAGCCAAGGGCCCGGGGGGCTAGAAAAACTGTTTTTT
CDR3: CASSQGPGGLEKLFF

V: TRBV6-5
J: TRBJ2-5
D: TRBD1
size: -
DNA: TGTGCCAGCAGTAGGACAGGGCTTCAAGAGACCCAGTACTTC
CDR3: CASSRTGLQETQYF

V: TRBV28
J: TRBJ1-1
D: -
size: -
DNA: TGTGCCAGCGTCGAGGGGGGGGGAACTGAAGCTTTCTTT
CDR3: CASVEGGGTEAFF

V: TRBV6-5
J: TRBJ2-2
D: TRBD2
size: -
DNA: TGTGCCAGCATTTTACTAGCGGGGACTCCCGGGGAGCTGTTTTTT
CDR3: CASILLAGTPGELFF

V: TRBV3-1/TRBV3-2
J: TRBJ2-3
D: TRBD2
size: -
DNA: TGTGCCAGCAGCCAAGTAGCGGGGAGCACAGATACGCAGTATTTT
CDR3: CASSQVAGSTDTQYF

V: TRBV19
J: TRBJ2-3
D: TRBD2
size: -
DNA: TGTGCCAGTAGTCCTAGCGGGACCACAGATACGCAGTATTTT
CDR3: CASSPSGTTDTQYF

V: TRBV5-6
J: TRBJ2-3
D: -
size: -
DNA: TGTGCCAGCAGCCCCACGCCGGGAGCGACCACAGATACGCAGTATTTT
CDR3: CASSPTPGATTDTQYF

V: TRBV3-1/TRBV3-2
J: TRBJ2-7
D: TRBD2
size: -
DNA: TGTGCCAGCAGCCGTGGACTAGCGGTCGTTTCCTACGAGCAGTACTTC
CDR3: CASSRGLAVVSYEQYF

V: TRBV5-1
J: TRBJ1-6
D: -
size: -
DNA: TGCGCCAGCAGCTTGGCCGGGTTTTCCCACCTCCACTTT
CDR3: CASSLAGFSHLHF

V: TRBV4-3
J: TRBJ1-6
D: TRBD1
size: once
DNA: TGCGCCAGCAGCCAAGACAGGGGGCTTGCCCACCTCCACTTT
CDR3: CASSQDRGLAHLHF

V: TRBV6-6
J: TRBJ2-7
D: -
size: -
DNA: TGTGCCAGCAGTTCTACAGGGACTACCTACGAGCAGTACTTC
CDR3: CASSSTGTTYEQYF

V: TRBV6-5
J: TRBJ2-7
D: TRBD2
size: -
DNA: TGTGCCACCCAGACTAGCGGAGGCTACGAGCAGTACTTC
CDR3: CATQTSGGYEQYF

V: TRBV9
J: TRBJ2-3
D: TRBD1
size: -
DNA: TGTGCCAGCAGCGAGGGTCCCGGGACAGGGGGCGCGGTGGATACGCAGTATTTT
CDR3: CASSEGPGTGGAVDTQYF